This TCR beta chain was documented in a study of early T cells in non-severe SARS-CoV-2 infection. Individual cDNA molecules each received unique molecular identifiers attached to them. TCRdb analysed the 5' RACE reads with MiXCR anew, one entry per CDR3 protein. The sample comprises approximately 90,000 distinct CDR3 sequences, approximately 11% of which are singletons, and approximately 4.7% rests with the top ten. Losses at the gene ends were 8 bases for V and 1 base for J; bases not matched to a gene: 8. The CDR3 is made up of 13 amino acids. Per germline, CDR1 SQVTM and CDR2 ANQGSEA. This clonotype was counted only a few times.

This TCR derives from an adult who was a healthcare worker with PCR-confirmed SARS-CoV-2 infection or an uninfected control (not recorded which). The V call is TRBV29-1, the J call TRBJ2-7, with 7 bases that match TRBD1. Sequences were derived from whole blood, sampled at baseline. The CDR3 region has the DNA TGCAGCTGGACAGGATTGGGATCCTACGAGCAGTACTTC. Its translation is CSWTGLGSYEQYF.